This T cell receptor beta chain emerged from a study of OX40 agonist ivuxolimab in advanced cancers. Study-level background: Given to patients was ivuxolimab, an agonistic anti-OX40 (CD134) antibody.

V was shortened by 5 bases and J by 8 bases, with 12 bases between the two germline ends. The CDR3 length is 13 residues. Looked up from germline, CDR1 is WNHNN and CDR2 is SYGVQD (reference sequence). TCRdb's table, derived via immunoSEQ multiplex PCR, lists solely in-frame clones and lacks some. The data show fewer than 85,000 clones, with around 85% seen just once and over 1.5% held by the top ten. Baseline was the first blood sampling point, followed by cycle 4 day 1 and cycle 7 day 1. A note on this clone: Its antigen is unidentified.

Overall study results and limits: The study observed clonal expansion of CD4+ and CD8+ blood T cells by week 6 at 0.1 to 3.0 mg/kg.

The chain has TRBV10-1 and TRBJ2-2; D uncertain. This sequence originates from an adult with an advanced solid tumor such as melanoma, head and neck, liver or kidney cancer. Here the sequenced sample was CD4+ or CD8+ T cells sorted from blood, taken in a trial of the OX40 agonist ivuxolimab. The CDR3 bases are TGCGCCAGCAGTAGGTTTACCGGGGGGGAGCTGTTTTTT. Its translation is CASSRFTGGELFF.